The 20 T cell receptor beta chains in this list originate from one sample, sequenced in a study of cytomegalovirus exposure and HLA in healthy donors. The PCR ran on 60 Vbeta and 13 Jbeta primers. Here immunoSEQ multiplex PCR was the method, and the copy in TCRdb shows in-frame clones only, minus some. The table records about 160,000 clones, approximately 84% of them present only once. Sequenced input: PBMCs. These receptors were taken from a man over 45 in good health and CMV-seropositive.

The chain is built from TRBV15 and TRBJ1-2; TRBD1 aligns across 8 bases. Germline values: CDR1 LNHNV, CDR2 YYDKDF (reference sequence). CDR3 length: 14 residues. Losses at the gene ends were 3 bases for V and 8 bases for J; bases not matched to a gene: 8. CDR3 amino acids: CATSRGGQGEGYTF. The CDR3, as DNA: TGTGCCACCAGCAGGGGAGGACAGGGCGAAGGCTACACCTTC.

The J gene is TRBJ1-5, the V gene TRBV28; D unclear. This CDR3 contains 16 residues. Germline CDR1 reads MDHEN; CDR2 reads SYDVKM. V gave up 3 bases and J gave up 2 bases, with 14 bases separating them. The CDR3 DNA follows: TGTGCCAGCAGTTTTTTGAGGGAGAGGGGCAATCAGCCCCAGCATTTT. Encoded protein: CASSFLRERGNQPQHF.

The chain links TRBV5-1 to TRBJ1-4; 12 bases are shared with TRBD1. This CDR3 is 15 amino acids long. J gave up 6 bases and V 9 bases, and 9 bases lay outside the gene matches. Germline CDR1 is SGHRS and CDR2 is YFSETQ. CDR3 DNA sequence: TGCGCCACCGCGCCCGGGACAGGGGGCCATGAAAAACTGTTTTTT. It translates to CATAPGTGGHEKLFF.

This clone was seen only once. The chain combines TRBV6-5 with TRBJ1-2; weak D call: TRBD1 (5 bases). Germline V gives CDR1 MNHEY, CDR2 SVGAGI. V was clipped by 0 bases and J by 5 bases, with 16 bases between them. The CDR3 sequence is 16 residues long. The CDR3 sequence: CASSYSSGLGTYGYTF. CDR3 DNA: TGTGCCAGCAGTTACTCATCAGGACTGGGGACTTATGGCTACACCTTC.

This clone occurred once. This chain links TRBV28 with TRBJ1-1; TRBD1 matches 7 bases. Germline V gene sequence: CDR1 MDHEN, CDR2 SYDVKM. V was pared by 3 bases and J by 1 base, with 2 bases of the junction left unmatched. This CDR3 has 14 residues. CDR3 bases: TGTGCCAGCAGTTTCGACAGGGCGAACACTGAAGCTTTCTTT. Translated, it gives CASSFDRANTEAFF.

The rearrangement links TRBV18 to TRBJ1-6; D possibly corresponds to TRBD1 (5 bases). The CDR3 sequence is 14 residues long. Trimming pared 3 bases from V and 7 bases from J, leaving 10 bases between. Germline V lookup: CDR1 KGHSH, CDR2 LQKENI. The CDR3 DNA follows: TGTGCCAGCTCACCGACAGAGAGAAATTCACCCCTCCACTTT. As protein: CASSPTERNSPLHF.

This sequence joins TRBV30 and TRBJ2-7; possible D gene TRBD1, 6 bases. Germline assignment: CDR1 GTSNPN and CDR2 SVGIG (reference sequence). The CDR3 sequence is 14 residues long. Trimming took off 0 bases at V and 2 bases at J, with 11 bases between the two ends. The CDR3 nucleotides are TGTGCCTGGAGTGTAGTTTCAGGGGCCTACGAGCAGTACTTC. Translated: CAWSVVSGAYEQYF.

In DNA form, the CDR3 reads TGTGCCAGCAGTTTATTGGCAGGGGGCAATCAGCCCCAGCATTTT. Translating it yields CASSLLAGGNQPQHF. The chain uses TRBV28 and TRBJ1-5, with a weak D call TRBD1 (6 bases). The V gene's germline CDR1 is MDHEN and CDR2 SYDVKM. CDR3 length: 15 residues. Between the trimmed V and J ends, which lost 1 base and 2 bases, there was a span of 9 bases.

The chain carries TRBV2 and TRBJ2-7, with D possibly TRBD2 on 6 matching bases. Germline values: CDR1 SNHLY, CDR2 FYNNEI. This CDR3 comprises 14 residues. The germline V and J ends were trimmed by 6 bases and 6 bases, with 18 bases remaining between them. CDR3 loop: CASSRTGEAPEQYF. The CDR3 bases are TGTGCCAGCAGCCGGACGGGGGAGGCCCCCGAGCAGTACTTC.

V and J are TRBV28 and TRBJ2-5; the match to TRBD2 covers 9 bases. This CDR3 contains 13 residues. CDR1 and CDR2 from the germline V gene are MDHEN and SYDVKM. The junction had 5 bases not matched to a gene; V was cut back by 7 bases and J by 5 bases. This chain's CDR3 is CASTPSGEETQYF. The CDR3 DNA follows: TGTGCCAGCACCCCTAGCGGGGAGGAGACCCAGTACTTC.

The chain carries TRBV5-1 and TRBJ1-3; perhaps TRBD1 as D (6 bases). CDR3 length: 13 amino acids. Trimming removed 3 bases at V and 8 bases at J, with 12 bases between. Germline CDR1 and CDR2: SGHRS and YFSETQ. The CDR3 sequence is CASSSAPGDTIYF. The CDR3 nucleotides are TGCGCCAGCAGCTCGGCCCCAGGGGACACCATATATTTT.

The chain links TRBV6-6 to TRBJ1-1; 8 bases match TRBD1. V trimming: 1 base; J trimming: 5 bases; junction bases outside the gene matches: 6. The CDR3 runs 15 residues. CDR1 and CDR2 (germline): MNHNY, SVGAGI (reference sequence). In DNA form, the CDR3 reads TGTGCCAGCAGTTACTGGCTGACAGGGGATACTGAAGCTTTCTTT. Its protein is CASSYWLTGDTEAFF.

The rearrangement links TRBV25-1 to TRBJ2-4; 10 bases fit TRBD1. V trimming: 3 bases; J trimming: 10 bases; junction bases outside the gene matches: 3. From germline, CDR1 is MGHDK and CDR2 SYGVNS. CDR3 length: 13 amino acids. Here the CDR3 reads CASSERTGGIQYF. The CDR3 nucleotides read TGTGCCAGCAGTGAGAGGACAGGGGGTATTCAGTACTTC.

This clone was found a few times. V usage is TRBV19 and J usage is TRBJ1-5; 9 bases are shared with TRBD1. With V trimmed by 6 bases and J by 0 bases, 9 bases remained unmatched. The CDR3 spans 17 residues. The germline gives CDR1 LNHDA, CDR2 SQIVND (reference sequence). The DNA of the CDR3 is TGTGCCAGTAGCTGGACAGGGGAATCCTATAGCAATCAGCCCCAGCATTTT. Translating gives CASSWTGESYSNQPQHF.

This rearrangement joins TRBV28 to TRBJ2-1; weak D call: TRBD2 (6 bases). Germline values: CDR1 MDHEN, CDR2 SYDVKM. The CDR3 has 15 residues. Trimming left V 7 bases short and J 13 bases short, with 26 bases between. The CDR3 sequence is CASNWRGRERPRQFF. The CDR3 DNA is TGTGCCAGCAACTGGAGGGGTAGGGAGAGACCCCGACAGTTCTTC.

This clone has just a few counts. The V call is TRBV7-9, the J call TRBJ2-5; possible D gene TRBD2, 6 bases. Germline CDR1 and CDR2: SEHNR and FQNEAQ (reference sequence). The CDR3 extends over 15 amino acids. The V gene lost 3 bases and the J gene lost 2 bases, with 13 bases spanning the gap. DNA of the CDR3: TGTGCCAGCAGCTTGGGTAGCGGAGATCAAGAGACCCAGTACTTC. Translated: CASSLGSGDQETQYF.

The J gene is TRBJ2-7, the V gene TRBV13; TRBD2 aligns across 12 bases. V gave up 5 bases and J gave up 5 bases; unmatched junction bases: 4. CDR1 PRHDT and CDR2 FYEKMQ come from the germline V gene (reference sequence). The CDR3 covers 14 residues. The CDR3 spells CASSPRTSGNEQYF. The DNA of the CDR3 is TGTGCCAGCAGCCCCCGGACTAGCGGGAACGAGCAGTACTTC.

This chain uses TRBV6-5 with TRBJ1-2; D remains ambiguous. The CDR3 consists of 12 residues. Germline loops: CDR1 MNHEY, CDR2 SVGAGI. Between the trimmed V and J ends, which lost 10 bases and 2 bases, there was a span of 11 bases. This CDR3 is CATSRQNYGYTF. CDR3 in DNA: TGTGCCACCTCCCGACAAAACTATGGCTACACCTTC.

The chain combines TRBV11-2 with TRBJ2-3; TRBD1 aligns across 11 bases. This CDR3 is 16 amino acids long. CDR1 SGHAT and CDR2 FQNNGV come from the germline V gene. J lost 4 bases, V lost 5 bases, and 8 bases had no gene match. CDR3 sequence: CASSTRDRGNPDTQYF. As DNA, the CDR3 is TGTGCCAGCAGCACCCGGGACAGGGGGAACCCAGATACGCAGTATTTT.

This clone was detected once. Germline is not matched at one junction end, which may reflect a read error. The chain carries TRBV29-1 and TRBJ2-7; 11 nucleotides line up with TRBD2. This CDR3 has 10 residues. Germline V lookup: CDR1 SQVTM, CDR2 ANQGSEA. For the CDR3, the DNA is TGCAGCGTTGAGACTAGCGGGATCATCTTC. The encoded protein is CSVETSGIIF.